This is a list of T cell receptor beta chains from one sample in a study of CD8 T cells in ankylosing spondylitis. TCRdb ran MiXCR on the 5' RACE reads and lists one entry per CDR3 protein. The sample shows 200,000 to 250,000 distinct CDR3 sequences, under 12% of them seen only once. Sequenced input: blood, either unsorted or a sorted T cell fraction (not recorded which). These receptors came from a male donor with ankylosing spondylitis or in good health (not recorded which). CDR3s include the opening cysteine and the closing phenylalanine or tryptophan. Each record gives: V gene, J gene, D gene, clone size, CDR3 DNA, CDR3 protein. A D gene is named only where the DNA matches it firmly. Clone size is shown for a subset of rows, as once, few, many or a class of expanded clone.

TRBV7-9	TRBJ2-5	NA	few	TGTGCCAGCAGCTTACGTACAGACTTAGAGACCCAGTACTTC	CASSLRTDLETQYF
TRBV25-1	TRBJ2-6	NA	NA	TGTGCCAGCAGTGGCGGACGGGCGCGCTCTGGGGCCAACGTCCTGACTTTC	CASSGGRARSGANVLTF
TRBV7-9	TRBJ1-1	NA	many	TGTGCCAGCAGCTTAACGGGGGTTGGAGCTTTCTTT	CASSLTGVGAFF
TRBV7-9	TRBJ1-1	TRBD1	many	TGTGCCAGCAGCTTACAGGGGGCGAACACTGAAGCTTTCTTT	CASSLQGANTEAFF
TRBV5-5	TRBJ1-5	NA	many	TGTGCCAGCAGCTTGGGGACAGTAAATCAGCCCCAGCATTTT	CASSLGTVNQPQHF
TRBV5-1	TRBJ2-1	NA	many	TGCGCCAGCAGCTTGGCAAGGGCAGGGGTCAACAATGAGCAGTTCTTC	CASSLARAGVNNEQFF
TRBV6-5	TRBJ2-6	TRBD1	few	TGTGCCAGCAGTTACGGACAGGGCGGCCCCTCTGGGGCCAACGTCCTGACTTTC	CASSYGQGGPSGANVLTF
TRBV11-2	TRBJ1-5	TRBD1	NA	TGTGCCAGCAGCTTATTTTTAGACAGGGGGGATAGCAATCAGCCCCAGCATTTT	CASSLFLDRGDSNQPQHF
TRBV20-1	TRBJ2-5	NA	NA	TGCAGTGCTAGAGTCAACAGCCAAGAGACCCAGTACTTC	CSARVNSQETQYF
TRBV28	TRBJ1-6	TRBD1	many	TGTGCCAGCGGAGAGGGGGCTTCTAATTCACCCCTCCACTTT	CASGEGASNSPLHF
TRBV7-3	TRBJ2-2	TRBD1	many	TGTGCCAGCAGCCCGGACAGGGGTAAACCAGCCCCGAACACCGGGGAGCTGTTTTTT	CASSPDRGKPAPNTGELFF
TRBV12-3/TRBV12-4	TRBJ2-3	TRBD1	many	TGTGCCAGCAGCCGGGGACAGATCAACACAGATACGCAGTATTTT	CASSRGQINTDTQYF
TRBV10-3	TRBJ1-2	NA	few	TGTGCCATCAGTTTGGCAGAAACCGGCTACACCTTC	CAISLAETGYTF
TRBV18	TRBJ1-1	TRBD1	once	TGTGCCAGCTCACCTGACAGGGATGGAACTGAAGCTTTCTTT	CASSPDRDGTEAFF
TRBV5-1	TRBJ2-3	NA	many	TGCGCCAGCAGCTTGGAAGGGAGCACAGATACGCAGTATTTT	CASSLEGSTDTQYF
TRBV5-5	TRBJ2-2	TRBD1	many	TGTGCCAGCAGATCCGGGGACAGGGAAGACACCGGGGAGCTGTTTTTT	CASRSGDREDTGELFF
TRBV5-1	TRBJ2-7	TRBD1	many	TGCGCCAGCAGCCCCGGGACAGGGGGCTACGAGCAGTACTTC	CASSPGTGGYEQYF
TRBV20-1	TRBJ2-4	TRBD1	NA	TGCAGTGCTATTTCCACTTACAGGGGTTTGGCCAAAAACATTCAGTACTTC	CSAISTYRGLAKNIQYF
TRBV7-9	TRBJ2-1	NA	few	TGTGCCAGCAGACAAGAAACTTGGAGCAATGAGCAGTTCTTC	CASRQETWSNEQFF
TRBV7-2	TRBJ1-6	TRBD1	few	TGTGCCAGCAGCTTAGCACAGGGGGCGGTAAATTCACCCCTCCACTTT	CASSLAQGAVNSPLHF
TRBV9	TRBJ1-1	NA	many	TGTGCCAGCGGGACGGACATGAACACTGAAGCTTTCTTT	CASGTDMNTEAFF
TRBV7-2	TRBJ2-1	NA	many	TGTGCCAGCAGCTTAGGTCCCGACAATGAGCAGTTCTTC	CASSLGPDNEQFF
TRBV7-3	TRBJ2-3	NA	NA	TGTGCCAGCAGCTCCTCGGGGGCCGCTCTAGATACGCAGTATTTT	CASSSSGAALDTQYF
TRBV29-1	TRBJ2-2	NA	many	TGCAGCGTTGCAATCGAGGGGAAGTTGACCGGGGAGCTGTTTTTT	CSVAIEGKLTGELFF
TRBV29-1	TRBJ2-7	NA	few	TGCAGCGTTGAAGTAAACATGGGGGCTAGCGAGCAGTACTTC	CSVEVNMGASEQYF
TRBV5-6	TRBJ2-5	NA	many	TGTGCCAGCAGCTCGAGTCTGTTGGAGACCCAGTACTTC	CASSSSLLETQYF
TRBV27	TRBJ2-5	NA	few	TGTGCCAGCAGTCTTTCCCGGGACCCCTGGGAGACCCAGTACTTC	CASSLSRDPWETQYF
TRBV12-3/TRBV12-4	TRBJ2-7	TRBD2	many	TGTGCCAGCAAGAGCTCGGGCGCGGGGGTATACGAGCAGTACTTC	CASKSSGAGVYEQYF
TRBV4-1	TRBJ2-1	TRBD1	NA	TGCGCCAGCAGCCAAGATCAGGGACAGGGGACGATCCCACAGTTCTTC	CASSQDQGQGTIPQFF
TRBV29-1	TRBJ1-1	TRBD1	many	TGCAGCGTTGAAGGGGGGACAGGGGGCGGCACTGAAGCTTTCTTT	CSVEGGTGGGTEAFF
TRBV12-3/TRBV12-4	TRBJ2-1	TRBD2	NA	TGTGCCAGCAGTTTTTCCGTAGCGGGGAATGAGCAGTTCTTC	CASSFSVAGNEQFF
TRBV15	TRBJ2-3	TRBD2	few	TGTGCCACCAGCAGAGATCTTTCCGGTGGCGGGGGACTCACAGATACGCAGTATTTT	CATSRDLSGGGGLTDTQYF
TRBV20-1	TRBJ1-2	NA	NA	TGCAGTGCTAGAACCACGGACAGACTAAGGGGCTACACCTTC	CSARTTDRLRGYTF
TRBV7-2	TRBJ1-1	NA	many	TGTGCCAGCAGCTCCGGACAGAAGAACACTGAAGCTTTCTTT	CASSSGQKNTEAFF